This TCR beta chain was sequenced during a study of cytomegalovirus exposure and HLA in healthy donors. Across the whole study: From some 180 million T cells, an earlier analysis saw roughly 120 million unique TCR beta sequences.

Vbeta (60) and Jbeta (13) primers were used in the PCR. In the authors' workflow: Some 80 million unique TCR beta chains, 8.5 million to 14 million shared, were counted in a later analysis. Measured with immunoSEQ multiplex PCR; TCRdb has only the in-frame clones, and not every one. The D gene and trimming were derived from the DNA, and the V and J assignments and clone size from that table. This table holds approximately 170,000 clones, just under 80% found once. Study outcomes and limitations: Among immune exposure information, only CMV serostatus was available.

Worth noting for this clone: The antigen is unknown.

This CDR3 is 12 amino acids long. Germline V gene data show CDR1 as SEHNR and CDR2 as FQNEAQ (reference sequence). Trimming left V 3 bases short and J 4 bases short, with 6 bases between. The specimen was PBMCs. V is TRBV7-9 and J is TRBJ1-1; D gene uncertain. This sequence originates from a man between 18 and 35 years old in good health and CMV-seropositive. CDR3 sequence reads: CASSFWSTEAFF. CDR3 DNA sequence: TGTGCCAGCAGCTTTTGGAGCACTGAAGCTTTCTTT.